The T cell receptor (beta chain) under discussion was sequenced for a study of STAT3 mutations in large granular lymphocyte leukemia. Study outcomes and limitations: At least one immunodominant TCR beta clonotype appeared in every T-cell large granular lymphocyte leukemia patient.

Sequencing used immunoSEQ multiplex PCR; TCRdb keeps in-frame clones, though not all of them. The repertoire has 40,000 to 50,000 clones, about 81% of them found once; the top ten carry 0.43%. A note on this clone: No antigen is known for it.

V was clipped by 3 bases and J by 6 bases, with 8 bases between them. The CDR3 spans 12 residues. CDR1 and CDR2 from the germline V gene are MDHEN and SYDVKM. The sample comprised PBMCs. V and J are TRBV28 and TRBJ1-1; D may be TRBD1 (5 bases). This receptor was obtained from a human donor with T large granular lymphocyte leukemia. Some clones in this sample may be carry-over from other donors' samples. For the CDR3, the DNA is TGTGCCAGCAGTTTGGGGCCATCTGAAGCTTTCTTT. Translation gives CASSLGPSEAFF.